This record covers a single TCR beta chain. This specimen belongs to a study of blood T cell repertoires in COVID-19. Overall study: Spain, Italy and the United States supplied samples that represented acute and convalescent COVID-19. PBMCs, B-cell-depleted T cells, or T cells provided the cDNA or gDNA that made up the material.

CDR3 size: 16 residues. Germline assignment: CDR1 LGHDT and CDR2 YNNKEL (reference sequence). Unmatched junction bases numbered 16, after V lost 7 bases and J lost 5 bases. Authors' processing steps: Reference gene primer amplification gave nucleated cell count estimates. Method: immunoSEQ multiplex PCR; TCRdb's copy keeps in-frame clones and lacks some. V and J calls plus clone size are reproduced from that table; the DNA served to infer D and trimming. The table shows roughly 91,000 clones, with roughly 84% occurring only once. V and J are TRBV3-1 (or the pseudogene TRBV3-2) and TRBJ2-5; 7 nucleotides line up with TRBD2. The specimen sequenced was peripheral blood. The sequence was collected from a man in his 70s with acute or convalescent COVID-19. CDR3 amino acids: CASTRDAWGLSETQYF. The CDR3, as DNA: TGTGCCAGCACTCGCGATGCGTGGGGACTATCGGAGACCCAGTACTTC.